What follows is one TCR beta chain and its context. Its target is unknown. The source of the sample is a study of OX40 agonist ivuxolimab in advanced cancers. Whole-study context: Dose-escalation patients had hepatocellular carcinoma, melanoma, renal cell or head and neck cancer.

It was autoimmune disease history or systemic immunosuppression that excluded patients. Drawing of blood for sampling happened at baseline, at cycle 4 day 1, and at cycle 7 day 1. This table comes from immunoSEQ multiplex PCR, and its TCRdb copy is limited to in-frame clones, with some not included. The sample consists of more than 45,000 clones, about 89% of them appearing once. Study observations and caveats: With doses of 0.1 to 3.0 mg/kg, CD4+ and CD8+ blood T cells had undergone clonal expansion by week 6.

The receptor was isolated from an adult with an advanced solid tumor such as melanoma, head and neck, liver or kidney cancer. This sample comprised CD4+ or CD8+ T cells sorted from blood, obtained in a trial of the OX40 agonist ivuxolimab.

The CDR3 protein is CASRPANYGYTF. CDR3 nucleotide sequence: TGTGCCAGCAGGCCTGCTAACTATGGCTACACCTTC. V usage is TRBV28 and J usage is TRBJ1-2; no clear D. With 6 bases removed from V and 0 bases from J, the gap between germline ends came to 5 bases. The germline V gene encodes CDR1 MDHEN and CDR2 SYDVKM. CDR3 length: 12 amino acids.